These T cell receptor beta chains were read from a single sample in a study of CD4 T cells in relation to SARS-CoV-2 and coronaviruses. This table comes from immunoSEQ multiplex PCR, and its TCRdb copy is limited to in-frame clones, with some not included. This repertoire shows 35,000 to 40,000 clones, 70% to 90% found once; its top ten account for over 3%. The sequenced sample consisted of memory CD4+ T cells from PBMCs. All receptors come from an adult with COVID-19. Both conserved end residues are part of each CDR3. Each record gives: CDR3 DNA, CDR3 protein, D gene, clone size, V gene, J gene. A D gene is named only where the DNA matches it firmly. The size entry is marked missing in some rows and otherwise reads once, few, many or a size class.

cdr3_nt: TGTGCCAGCAACCAACAGCCCAGCATCTCTGGGGCCAACGTCCTGACTTTC
cdr3_aa: CASNQQPSISGANVLTF
d_call: .
clone_size: medium-sized
v_call: TRBV28
j_call: TRBJ2-6

cdr3_nt: TGTGCCAGCAGGAGGTCGGGACTCGCCTACGAGCAGTACTTC
cdr3_aa: CASRRSGLAYEQYF
d_call: .
clone_size: .
v_call: TRBV2
j_call: TRBJ2-7

cdr3_nt: TGTGCCACCAGAGCAGCTCTCCTCTCCTACGAGCAGTACTTC
cdr3_aa: CATRAALLSYEQYF
d_call: .
clone_size: .
v_call: TRBV15
j_call: TRBJ2-7

cdr3_nt: TGCAGTGGGGACGACAATGAGCAGTTCTTC
cdr3_aa: CSGDDNEQFF
d_call: .
clone_size: .
v_call: TRBV20-1
j_call: TRBJ2-1

cdr3_nt: TGTGCCAGCAGCTTATGGACTACTAGCGGGGAGCTGTTTTTT
cdr3_aa: CASSLWTTSGELFF
d_call: .
clone_size: .
v_call: TRBV7-9
j_call: TRBJ2-2

cdr3_nt: TGTGCCAGCAGTGAAACGCTGGCTAGCTTAGAGACCCAGTACTTC
cdr3_aa: CASSETLASLETQYF
d_call: .
clone_size: .
v_call: TRBV6-4
j_call: TRBJ2-5

cdr3_nt: TGCGCCAGCAGCCCTGCCGGGGGGGGTGACATTCAGTACTTC
cdr3_aa: CASSPAGGGDIQYF
d_call: TRBD2
clone_size: .
v_call: TRBV5-1
j_call: TRBJ2-4

cdr3_nt: TGTGCCAGCACCGATGGAGGGGGGAGAATTGAAAAACTGTTTTTT
cdr3_aa: CASTDGGGRIEKLFF
d_call: .
clone_size: .
v_call: TRBV6-5
j_call: TRBJ1-4

cdr3_nt: TGTGCCAGCAGGCCCCCGACAGTTTGGGGACTAGCGGACCGAGATACGCAGTATTTT
cdr3_aa: CASRPPTVWGLADRDTQYF
d_call: TRBD2
clone_size: .
v_call: TRBV28
j_call: TRBJ2-3

cdr3_nt: TGTGCCAGCAGTCGCGACAGGGGTGAAGTCTACACCTTC
cdr3_aa: CASSRDRGEVYTF
d_call: TRBD1
clone_size: .
v_call: TRBV5-4
j_call: TRBJ1-2

cdr3_nt: TGCGCCAGCAGCCAAGGGGACAGGGAGTCCTACAATGAGCAGTTCTTC
cdr3_aa: CASSQGDRESYNEQFF
d_call: TRBD1
clone_size: .
v_call: TRBV4-1
j_call: TRBJ2-1

cdr3_nt: TGTGCCAGCTCATCCCTTTTGGGCGGACGCTCTGGAAACACCATATATTTT
cdr3_aa: CASSSLLGGRSGNTIYF
d_call: .
clone_size: .
v_call: TRBV18
j_call: TRBJ1-3

cdr3_nt: TGTGCCAGCAGCTTGCGGGTCTCTGGAAACACCATATATTTT
cdr3_aa: CASSLRVSGNTIYF
d_call: .
clone_size: few
v_call: TRBV7-8
j_call: TRBJ1-3

cdr3_nt: TGTGCCAGCAGCCCCGACTCGAAAGGTGGAAACACCATATATTTT
cdr3_aa: CASSPDSKGGNTIYF
d_call: .
clone_size: .
v_call: TRBV11-3
j_call: TRBJ1-3

cdr3_nt: TGTGCAAGTCGCTTAGGTGGGACAGGGATCTTAGCCAAAAACATTCAGTACTTC
cdr3_aa: CASRLGGTGILAKNIQYF
d_call: .
clone_size: .
v_call: TRBV12-2
j_call: TRBJ2-4

cdr3_nt: TGCGCCAGCAGCTTTGGCGGGAGTTCCTCCTACAATGAGCAGTTCTTC
cdr3_aa: CASSFGGSSSYNEQFF
d_call: TRBD2
clone_size: once
v_call: TRBV5-1
j_call: TRBJ2-1

cdr3_nt: TGCAGCGTGCAGGGGGCGGATAATGAAAAACTGTTTTTT
cdr3_aa: CSVQGADNEKLFF
d_call: TRBD1
clone_size: .
v_call: TRBV29-1
j_call: TRBJ1-4

cdr3_nt: TGTGCCAGCAGTTTACAGCTCGCCTACAATGAGCAGTTCTTC
cdr3_aa: CASSLQLAYNEQFF
d_call: .
clone_size: .
v_call: TRBV28
j_call: TRBJ2-1

cdr3_nt: TGTGCCAGCAGCGACGGGAGAAGGTACAATGAGCAGTTCTTC
cdr3_aa: CASSDGRRYNEQFF
d_call: .
clone_size: .
v_call: TRBV7-2
j_call: TRBJ2-1

cdr3_nt: TGCAGTGCTAGTCAACTAGCGGGATCCACAGATACGCAGTATTTT
cdr3_aa: CSASQLAGSTDTQYF
d_call: TRBD2
clone_size: .
v_call: TRBV20-1
j_call: TRBJ2-3

cdr3_nt: TGTGCCAGCAGTTTCAGTAGCGGGAGGGCCCTCGAGCAGTACTTC
cdr3_aa: CASSFSSGRALEQYF
d_call: TRBD2
clone_size: .
v_call: TRBV6-2/TRBV6-3
j_call: TRBJ2-7

cdr3_nt: TGTGCCTGGAGTGTGGGGGGGGGAGTAGCCAAAAACATTCAGTACTTC
cdr3_aa: CAWSVGGGVAKNIQYF
d_call: TRBD2
clone_size: .
v_call: TRBV30
j_call: TRBJ2-4

cdr3_nt: TGCAGTGCTAGTCCAGTCAATAGCAATCAGCCCCAGCATTTT
cdr3_aa: CSASPVNSNQPQHF
d_call: .
clone_size: .
v_call: TRBV20-1
j_call: TRBJ1-5

cdr3_nt: TGTGCCAGCAGTTACGGGGCCTACAATGAGCAGTTCTTC
cdr3_aa: CASSYGAYNEQFF
d_call: .
clone_size: few
v_call: TRBV6-5
j_call: TRBJ2-1

cdr3_nt: TGTGCCAGCAGCCCTGACAGGGGCGGCTACACCTTC
cdr3_aa: CASSPDRGGYTF
d_call: TRBD1
clone_size: .
v_call: TRBV3-1/TRBV3-2
j_call: TRBJ1-2

cdr3_nt: TGTGCCAGCAGCTCCCTGGCACGTAAGAGCTCTGGAAACACCATATATTTT
cdr3_aa: CASSSLARKSSGNTIYF
d_call: .
clone_size: .
v_call: TRBV13
j_call: TRBJ1-3

cdr3_nt: TGTGCCAGCAGTACTAACAGGGGGTTAGGCTACACCTTC
cdr3_aa: CASSTNRGLGYTF
d_call: TRBD1
clone_size: .
v_call: TRBV7-9
j_call: TRBJ1-2

cdr3_nt: TGTGCCAGCAGTTATGGACAGAAAGAGACCCAGTACTTC
cdr3_aa: CASSYGQKETQYF
d_call: .
clone_size: .
v_call: TRBV6-5
j_call: TRBJ2-5

cdr3_nt: TGTGCCAGTAGTATGTTGGGGACAAATTACAATGAGCAGTTCTTC
cdr3_aa: CASSMLGTNYNEQFF
d_call: .
clone_size: .
v_call: TRBV19
j_call: TRBJ2-1

cdr3_nt: TGTGCCAGCACCACTCGAGGGCTGGGGGAGACCCAGTACTTC
cdr3_aa: CASTTRGLGETQYF
d_call: .
clone_size: .
v_call: TRBV28
j_call: TRBJ2-5

cdr3_nt: TGTGCCAGCTCACCCGCTTCTAATTCACCCCTCCACTTT
cdr3_aa: CASSPASNSPLHF
d_call: .
clone_size: .
v_call: TRBV18
j_call: TRBJ1-6

cdr3_nt: TGCGCCAGCAGCTTGATCCCCGGAACCTACGAGCAGTACTTC
cdr3_aa: CASSLIPGTYEQYF
d_call: .
clone_size: .
v_call: TRBV5-1
j_call: TRBJ2-7

cdr3_nt: TGTGCCAGCAGCCCGGGACTAGCGGGAGACTACAATGAGCAGTTCTTC
cdr3_aa: CASSPGLAGDYNEQFF
d_call: TRBD2
clone_size: .
v_call: TRBV7-9
j_call: TRBJ2-1

cdr3_nt: TGTGCCAGCAGCTTAGTGCCTAGCGGTTCCTACAATGAGCAGTTCTTC
cdr3_aa: CASSLVPSGSYNEQFF
d_call: TRBD2
clone_size: .
v_call: TRBV7-2
j_call: TRBJ2-1

cdr3_nt: TGTGCCAGTAGTATTCGGGTCCCTGCCATCAACACCGGGGAGCTGTTTTTT
cdr3_aa: CASSIRVPAINTGELFF
d_call: .
clone_size: .
v_call: TRBV19
j_call: TRBJ2-2

cdr3_nt: TGTGCCAGCAGTGAAGCGACCCCCATGGATACGCAGTATTTT
cdr3_aa: CASSEATPMDTQYF
d_call: .
clone_size: .
v_call: TRBV2
j_call: TRBJ2-3

cdr3_nt: TGTGCCAGCAGCGAAAGGCCTGGGGCCAACGTCCTGACTTTC
cdr3_aa: CASSERPGANVLTF
d_call: .
clone_size: .
v_call: TRBV11-3
j_call: TRBJ2-6

cdr3_nt: TGCGCCAGCAGCTTGGAAGCGGGCGGGGAGCTGTTTTTT
cdr3_aa: CASSLEAGGELFF
d_call: .
clone_size: .
v_call: TRBV5-1
j_call: TRBJ2-2

cdr3_nt: TGTGCCAGCAGTTACACCGAACCGGGACTAAACAATGAGCAGTTCTTC
cdr3_aa: CASSYTEPGLNNEQFF
d_call: TRBD2
clone_size: .
v_call: TRBV6-5
j_call: TRBJ2-1

cdr3_nt: TGTGCCAGCAGTTTATTCTGGACAGGGTCCAACGGGCAGTACTTC
cdr3_aa: CASSLFWTGSNGQYF
d_call: TRBD1
clone_size: .
v_call: TRBV28
j_call: TRBJ2-7

cdr3_nt: TGTGCCACCAGCTTAGCGGAAAACACCGGGGAGCTGTTTTTT
cdr3_aa: CATSLAENTGELFF
d_call: .
clone_size: .
v_call: TRBV2
j_call: TRBJ2-2

cdr3_nt: TGTGCCAGTAGTATAGGCGGACAGGGGGTGCCCCAGCATTTT
cdr3_aa: CASSIGGQGVPQHF
d_call: TRBD1
clone_size: .
v_call: TRBV19
j_call: TRBJ1-5

cdr3_nt: TGTGCCATCAGTGACAGGGGAGAGGGCTATGGCTACACCTTC
cdr3_aa: CAISDRGEGYGYTF
d_call: .
clone_size: .
v_call: TRBV10-3
j_call: TRBJ1-2

cdr3_nt: TGTGCCAGCAGCTTGCTAGCGGGAGTTGATACGCAGTATTTT
cdr3_aa: CASSLLAGVDTQYF
d_call: TRBD2
clone_size: once
v_call: TRBV7-9
j_call: TRBJ2-3

cdr3_nt: TGTGCCAGCTCACCAACGGGACTAGCGGGAGAGAATGAGCAGTTCTTC
cdr3_aa: CASSPTGLAGENEQFF
d_call: TRBD2
clone_size: .
v_call: TRBV18
j_call: TRBJ2-1

cdr3_nt: TGTGCCAGCAGTGAGGAGAACAGGGGGCGCTATGGGGCCAACGTCCTGACTTTC
cdr3_aa: CASSEENRGRYGANVLTF
d_call: TRBD1
clone_size: .
v_call: TRBV2
j_call: TRBJ2-6

cdr3_nt: TGTGCCAGCAGTGAAAGGGCACATTTTAGCAATCAGCCCCAGCATTTT
cdr3_aa: CASSERAHFSNQPQHF
d_call: .
clone_size: .
v_call: TRBV6-1
j_call: TRBJ1-5

cdr3_nt: TGTGCCTGGAGTGTGTATATTCGAGAGCAGTACTTC
cdr3_aa: CAWSVYIREQYF
d_call: .
clone_size: .
v_call: TRBV30
j_call: TRBJ2-7

cdr3_nt: TGTGCCAGCACCCTAGGACAGGGAAGGACCTACGAGCAGTACTTC
cdr3_aa: CASTLGQGRTYEQYF
d_call: TRBD1
clone_size: .
v_call: TRBV28
j_call: TRBJ2-7

cdr3_nt: TGTGCCAGCAGCTTAGAAGGACTCCTGATCGCAGATACGCAGTATTTT
cdr3_aa: CASSLEGLLIADTQYF
d_call: .
clone_size: .
v_call: TRBV7-8
j_call: TRBJ2-3

cdr3_nt: TGTGCCAGTAGCTGGACAGGAACAACCTACGAGCAGTACTTC
cdr3_aa: CASSWTGTTYEQYF
d_call: TRBD1
clone_size: .
v_call: TRBV19
j_call: TRBJ2-7

cdr3_nt: TGTGCCTGGAGTGTAAGCCAGGGGGCGAATTTTTTCTATGGCTACACCTTC
cdr3_aa: CAWSVSQGANFFYGYTF
d_call: TRBD1
clone_size: .
v_call: TRBV30
j_call: TRBJ1-2

cdr3_nt: TGTGCCAGCTCACCTATTGCTAGCGGGACCTCCGAGCAGTACTTC
cdr3_aa: CASSPIASGTSEQYF
d_call: TRBD2
clone_size: .
v_call: TRBV18
j_call: TRBJ2-7